The text below deals with one T cell receptor beta chain. The data were taken from a study of shared clonotypes between healthy human individuals. The V gene's germline CDR1 is MDHEN and CDR2 SYDVKM. This CDR3 comprises 11 residues. J gave up 13 bases and V 6 bases, and 3 bases lay outside the gene matches. Produced via immunoSEQ multiplex PCR; TCRdb's table is partial and in-frame only. Seen here are 500,000 or so clones, around 96% observed once, and the top ten hold 0.064%. The receptor was isolated from a woman aged 30 to 39 in good health. The chain carries TRBV28 and TRBJ2-2, with 9 bases lining up with TRBD1. The sequenced sample consisted of naive CD4+ T cells sorted from blood. Subset given: CD45RA+ positively selected. CDR3 coding DNA: TGTGCCAGCAGCCTGGACAGGGGGCTGTTTTTT. Translated: CASSLDRGLFF.